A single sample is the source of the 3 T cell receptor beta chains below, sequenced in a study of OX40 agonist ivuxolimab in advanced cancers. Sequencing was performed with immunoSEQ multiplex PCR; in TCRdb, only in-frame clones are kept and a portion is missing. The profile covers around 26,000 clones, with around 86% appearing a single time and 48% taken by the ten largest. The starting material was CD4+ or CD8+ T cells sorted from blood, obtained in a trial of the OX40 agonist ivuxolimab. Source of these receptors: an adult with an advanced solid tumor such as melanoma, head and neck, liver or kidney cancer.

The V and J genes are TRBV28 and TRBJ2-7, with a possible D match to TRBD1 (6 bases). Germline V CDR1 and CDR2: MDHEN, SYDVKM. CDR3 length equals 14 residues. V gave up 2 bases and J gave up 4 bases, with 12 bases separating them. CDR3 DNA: TGTGCCAGCAGTTTAAGGGGGAAACTTTACGAGCAGTACTTC. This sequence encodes CASSLRGKLYEQYF.

CDR3 loop: CASSPPGQAAGELFF. The CDR3 DNA reads TGTGCCAGCAGTCCCCCAGGACAGGCGGCCGGGGAGCTGTTTTTT. The V and J genes are TRBV27 and TRBJ2-2; 7 bases agree with TRBD1. The CDR3 has 15 amino acids. V dropped 5 bases and J dropped 6; count of bases not matched to a gene: 9. Germline V gives CDR1 MNHEY, CDR2 SMNVEV (reference sequence).

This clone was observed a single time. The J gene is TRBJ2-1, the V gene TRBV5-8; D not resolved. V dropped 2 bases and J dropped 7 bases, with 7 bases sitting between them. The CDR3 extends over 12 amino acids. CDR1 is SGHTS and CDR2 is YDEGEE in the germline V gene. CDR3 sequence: CASSFPGNEQFF. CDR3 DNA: TGTGCCAGCAGCTTCCCTGGGAATGAGCAGTTCTTC.